These 21 T cell receptor beta chains were sequenced from one sample in a study of T cell clonotyping in hematopoietic cell transplantation. The method was immunoSEQ multiplex PCR; TCRdb's version includes in-frame clones alone and lacks a portion of them. The table shows approximately 12,000 clones, with under 75% occurring only once. The sequencing used peripheral blood mononuclear cells, collected 180 days after allogeneic stem cell transplant. The receptors were sampled from a male patient aged 60 to 75 who had an allogeneic stem cell transplant from an unrelated donor, so the T cells may come from the graft donor. Some clones in this sample may be carry-over from other donors' samples.

The chain joins TRBV27 to TRBJ1-6; 8 bases agree with TRBD1. This CDR3 comprises 18 residues. Germline V gene sequence: CDR1 MNHEY, CDR2 SMNVEV (reference sequence). V was clipped by 5 bases and J by 7 bases; unmatched bases: 16. The CDR3 here is CASSTPSDRAGANSPLHF. The CDR3 DNA reads as TGTGCCAGCAGTACCCCCTCGGACAGGGCAGGGGCGAATTCACCCCTCCACTTT.

V usage is TRBV7-9 and J usage is TRBJ1-4; no clear D. This CDR3 has 13 residues. CDR1 is SEHNR, CDR2 FQNEAQ, per germline (reference sequence). Trimming removed 5 bases from V and 7 bases from J, with 11 bases in between. CDR3 in DNA: TGTGCCAGCAGCACGCCGAAGATTGAAAAACTGTTTTTT. Amino acids: CASSTPKIEKLFF. The full variable domain, its missing parts supplied by reference TRBV7-9 and TRBJ1-4, is DTGVSQNPRHKITKRGQNVTFRCDPISEHNRLYWYRQTLGQGPEFLTYFQNEAQLEKSRLLSDRFSAERPKGSFSTLEIQRTEQGDSAMYLCASSTPKIEKLFFGSGTQLSVL.

The chain uses TRBV6-1 and TRBJ1-1, with 7 bases lining up with TRBD1. The V gene end was trimmed by 5 bases and the J gene end by 5 bases; junction bases not matched to a gene: 8. CDR3 length: 14 residues. In germline, CDR1 is MNHNS, CDR2 SASEGT. The CDR3 sequence: CASSPRGTITEAFF. CDR3 nucleotides: TGTGCCAGCAGTCCCAGGGGGACTATAACTGAAGCTTTCTTT.

This rearrangement joins TRBV11-2 to TRBJ2-6, with 15 nucleotides matching TRBD2. V was pared by 1 base and J by 3 bases, with 4 bases of the junction left unmatched. This CDR3 spans 19 amino acids. Germline CDR1 and CDR2: SGHAT and FQNNGV. This CDR3 is CASSLAPGLAGGGANVLTF. CDR3 nucleotide sequence: TGTGCCAGCAGCTTAGCCCCGGGACTAGCGGGGGGTGGGGCCAACGTCCTGACTTTC.

J is TRBJ2-5 and V is TRBV6-5, with 13 bases aligning to TRBD2. The CDR3 loop spans 15 amino acids. CDR1 is MNHEY and CDR2 is SVGAGI in the germline V gene. The V segment lost 6 bases and the J segment 5 bases; nucleotides outside the gene matches: 6. The CDR3 protein is CASRRLAGGGETQYF. CDR3 nucleotide sequence: TGTGCCAGCAGAAGACTAGCGGGGGGCGGGGAGACCCAGTACTTC.

The chain joins TRBV30 to TRBJ1-2; tentatively, D is TRBD1 (6 bases). The CDR3 totals 14 residues. The V end lost 0 bases, the J end lost 4 bases, and 12 bases lay between the germline ends. CDR1 and CDR2 from the germline V gene are GTSNPN and SVGIG (reference sequence). CDR3 protein: CAWSVQGVSYGYTF. The CDR3 DNA is TGTGCCTGGAGTGTACAGGGCGTGAGCTATGGCTACACCTTC.

This clone was detected a few times. This rearrangement joins TRBV7-2 to TRBJ2-7; 11 bases are a match to TRBD1. Losses at the gene ends were 6 bases for V and 6 bases for J; bases not matched to a gene: 16. The CDR3 sequence is 17 residues long. Germline-derived CDR1 and CDR2 are SGHTA and FQGNSA. CDR3 DNA sequence: TGTGCCAGCAGTTCAGTCAGGCCTGGGACAGGGGGTTCCGAGCAGTACTTC. Its translation: CASSSVRPGTGGSEQYF.

This chain connects TRBV25-1 to TRBJ2-2; no firm D call. Trimming removed 3 bases at V and 1 base at J, with 0 bases between. Germline loops: CDR1 MGHDK, CDR2 SYGVNS. The CDR3 extends over 12 amino acids. The CDR3 loop is CASSENTGELFF. The CDR3 nucleotides read TGTGCCAGCAGTGAGAACACCGGGGAGCTGTTTTTT.

This chain joins TRBV19 and TRBJ2-7, with 11 bases matching TRBD2. With V trimmed by 7 bases and J by 4 bases, 6 bases remained unmatched. This CDR3 contains 14 residues. The germline CDR1 and CDR2 sequences are LNHDA and SQIVND (reference sequence). The CDR3: CASTSSGGQYEQYF. CDR3 nucleotide sequence: TGTGCCAGTACCTCTAGCGGGGGGCAATACGAGCAGTACTTC.

This sequence joins TRBV19 and TRBJ1-5; no clear D. The CDR3 length is 14 residues. Trimming left V 4 bases short and J 3 bases short, with 10 bases between. The germline V gene encodes CDR1 LNHDA and CDR2 SQIVND (reference sequence). The CDR3 here is CASSKVRNNQPQHF. In DNA, the CDR3 is TGTGCCAGTAGTAAAGTCAGAAACAATCAGCCCCAGCATTTT.

Here the CDR3 reads CASREGVRDGYTF. In nucleotides, the CDR3 is TGTGCCAGTAGGGAGGGTGTCAGGGATGGCTACACCTTC. The V call is TRBV19, the J call TRBJ1-2, with a possible D match to TRBD1 (5 bases). The CDR3 is 13 residues long. V lost 6 bases to trimming and J lost 6 bases, with 14 bases between them. Germline lookup yields CDR1 LNHDA and CDR2 SQIVND (reference sequence).

CDR3 in amino acids: CASSLEAPRGEKLFF. The CDR3 region has the DNA TGTGCCAGCAGCTTGGAGGCCCCTAGGGGTGAAAAACTGTTTTTT. The chain couples TRBV5-4 to TRBJ1-4; D might be TRBD1 (5 bases). Germline loops: CDR1 SGHNT, CDR2 YYREEE (reference sequence). This CDR3 has 15 amino acids. V was clipped by 0 bases and J by 7 bases, with 13 bases between them.

The chain has TRBV28 and TRBJ2-3, with unresolved D. The CDR3 sequence is 16 residues long. Germline CDR1 MDHEN, CDR2 SYDVKM. V was cut by 6 bases and J by 1 base, with 17 bases left in between. The CDR3 loop reads CASSTSSPPGTDTQYF. CDR3 nucleotide sequence: TGTGCCAGCAGCACCTCCTCTCCCCCTGGCACAGATACGCAGTATTTT.

The chain is built from TRBV30 and TRBJ2-7; maybe TRBD1 (5 bases). Germline assignment: CDR1 GTSNPN and CDR2 SVGIG (reference sequence). This CDR3 is built from 14 residues. Trimming stripped 2 bases from V and 1 base from J, with 12 bases between. CDR3 DNA: TGTGCCTGGAGTCCAGGGATCGGGTCCTACGAGCAGTACTTC. This codes for CAWSPGIGSYEQYF.

The V gene is TRBV28, the J gene TRBJ1-2; the match to TRBD1 covers 7 bases. CDR3 size: 16 residues. J gave up 4 bases and V 5 bases, and 13 bases lay outside the gene matches. The germline V gene encodes CDR1 MDHEN and CDR2 SYDVKM. The CDR3 DNA sequence: TGTGCCAGCAGTCGATATCGCACGACAGGGACCTATGGCTACACCTTC. Translated, it gives CASSRYRTTGTYGYTF.

The V call is TRBV14, the J call TRBJ2-3; D not certain. The CDR3 has 14 amino acids. Germline-derived CDR1 and CDR2 are SGHDN and FVKESK. V gave up 0 bases and J gave up 5 bases, with 9 bases separating them. CDR3 amino acids: CASSQERTRDTQYF. CDR3 DNA: TGTGCCAGCAGCCAAGAAAGGACGCGAGATACGCAGTATTTT.

The chain links TRBV9 to TRBJ1-4, with D perhaps matching TRBD1 (6 bases). This CDR3 spans 15 amino acids. CDR1 SGDLS and CDR2 YYNGEE come from the germline V gene. Trimming pared 3 bases from V and 0 bases from J, leaving 9 bases between. Here the CDR3 reads CASSEGGATNEKLFF. CDR3 DNA sequence: TGTGCCAGCAGCGAGGGGGGGGCAACTAATGAAAAACTGTTTTTT.

The chain carries TRBV2 and TRBJ2-1; maybe TRBD2 (7 bases). Trimming removed 2 bases at V and 10 bases at J, with 21 bases between. The CDR3 sequence is 16 residues long. Germline-derived CDR1 and CDR2 are SNHLY and FYNNEI. CDR3: CASSERGGGGSWEQFF. As DNA, the CDR3 is TGTGCCAGCAGTGAAAGAGGGGGTGGCGGGAGTTGGGAGCAGTTCTTC.

Note on this clone: One end of the junction varies from germline; a read error may be responsible. V gene TRBV11-2 combines with J gene TRBJ2-3; TRBD1 matches at 10 bases. The V gene's germline CDR1 is SGHAT and CDR2 FQNNGV. This CDR3 contains 12 residues. This CDR3 is CASGTGEGTQYF. In DNA form, the CDR3 reads TGCGCCAGCGGGACAGGGGAGGGTACGCAGTATTTT.

This chain links TRBV10-3 with TRBJ2-3; 8 bases agree with TRBD2. The CDR3 extends over 16 amino acids. Germline values: CDR1 ENHRY, CDR2 SYGVKD. V lost 4 bases and J lost 2; bases outside the gene matches: 8. DNA of the CDR3: TGTGCCATCAGTGTCGGGTTAGCGGGGACCACAGATACGCAGTATTTT. Its protein is CAISVGLAGTTDTQYF.

This clone was picked up a small number of times. The chain uses TRBV7-2 and TRBJ2-5; D remains ambiguous. CDR3 length equals 14 residues. The V gene's germline CDR1 is SGHTA and CDR2 FQGNSA. The V gene lost 5 bases and the J gene lost 9 bases, with 19 bases spanning the gap. CDR3 sequence reads: CASSPYGSTEAQYF. The DNA of the CDR3 is TGTGCCAGCAGCCCTTATGGCTCCACGGAAGCCCAGTACTTC.